Listed here is a single TCR beta chain. As yet, its antigen is unknown. This CDR3 is 15 amino acids long. The J segment lost 8 bases and the V segment lost 2 bases, leaving 9 bases of the junction unmatched. Germline-derived CDR1 and CDR2 are SGHNT and YENEEA. The data were taken from a study of beta chain features in type 1 diabetes. Overall study findings and caveats: Researchers caution that PCR might favor shorter templates, equally among patients and controls. The naive, central memory and Treg TCRB repertoires looked more alike in patients than they did in healthy donors. There was a moderate but significant shortening of TCRB CDR3s in all four CD4+ subsets of Type 1 diabetes patients.

Every bit of the isolated RNA underwent reverse transcription, so sequencing read expressed TCRB transcripts. The data were produced by immunoSEQ multiplex PCR, yet TCRdb's version contains in-frame clones alone and is incomplete. The table lists 550,000 to 850,000 clones, about an eighth of them singletons. The chain links TRBV11-3 to TRBJ1-2; 9 positions agree with TRBD1. The clonotype comes from a man younger than 35 with type 1 diabetes. The sequencing sample was made of naive CD4+ T cells from blood. The CDR3 sequence: CASSLRTGGLLGYTF. CDR3 nucleotide sequence: TGTGCCAGCAGCTTAAGAACAGGGGGCCTACTGGGCTACACCTTC.